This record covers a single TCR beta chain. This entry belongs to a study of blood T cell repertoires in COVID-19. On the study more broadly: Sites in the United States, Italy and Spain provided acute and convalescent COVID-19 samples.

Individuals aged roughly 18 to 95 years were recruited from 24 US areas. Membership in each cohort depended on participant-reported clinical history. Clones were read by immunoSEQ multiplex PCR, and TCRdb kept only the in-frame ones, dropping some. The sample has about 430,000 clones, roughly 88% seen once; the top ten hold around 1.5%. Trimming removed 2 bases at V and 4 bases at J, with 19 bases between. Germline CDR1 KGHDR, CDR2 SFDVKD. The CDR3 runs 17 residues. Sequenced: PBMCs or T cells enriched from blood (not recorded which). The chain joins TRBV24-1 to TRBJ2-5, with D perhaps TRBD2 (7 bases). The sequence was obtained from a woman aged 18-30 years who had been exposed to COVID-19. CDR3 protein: CATSDSRKGGGPETQYF. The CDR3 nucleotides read TGTGCCACCAGTGATTCTCGGAAAGGGGGAGGGCCAGAGACCCAGTACTTC.